Below, 30 T cell receptor beta chains from the same sample are listed, as sequenced in a study of CD8+CD57+ T cells in acquired aplastic anemia. Both TCR beta VDJ combination and CDR3 sequence profiling were carried out. Genomic DNA was the template for this profiling. Using its own MiXCR run on the reads, TCRdb lists one record per CDR3 protein. The data contain a few hundred thousand distinct CDR3 sequences, roughly three fifths of them singletons. The sequencing input was sorted CD4+, CD8+, or CD8+CD57+ T cells (not recorded which) from PBMCs. The receptors shown here come from a human donor with severe aplastic anemia or a healthy control (not recorded which).

This clonotype was seen a few times. V and J are TRBV14 and TRBJ2-1; 7 nucleotides line up with TRBD2. The CDR3 sequence is 16 residues long. Germline-derived CDR1 and CDR2 are SGHDN and FVKESK. The junction had 11 bases not matched to a gene; V was cut back by 5 bases and J by 4 bases. CDR3 in DNA: TGTGCCAGCAGCGGCTCAGGACTAGGGCTTTACAATGAGCAGTTCTTC. As protein: CASSGSGLGLYNEQFF. The full variable domain, in which reference TRBV14 and TRBJ2-1 provide the parts outside the CDR3, is EAGVTQFPSHSVIEKGQTVTLRCDPISGHDNLYWYRRVMGKEIKFLLHFVKESKQDESGMPNNRFLAERTGGTYSTLKVQPAELEDSGVYFCASSGSGLGLYNEQFFGPGTRLTVL.

In the case of this clonotype: A much larger clone lies one base from this, so it may be a read error. The V call is TRBV7-3, the J call TRBJ1-2; 8 nucleotides match TRBD1. Germline loops: CDR1 SGHTA, CDR2 FQGTGA. J lost 12 bases, V lost 5 bases, and 11 bases had no gene match. This CDR3 is 13 amino acids long. CDR3 loop: CASSTGTGGGHTF. The DNA for the CDR3 is TGTGCCAGCAGCACCGGGACAGGCGGGGGCCACACCTTC.

The V gene is TRBV20-1, the J gene TRBJ2-3; 9 nucleotides match TRBD2. Germline CDR1 reads DFQATT; CDR2 reads SNEGSKA (reference sequence). V shed 1 base and J 4 bases; nucleotides not matched to a gene: 9. This CDR3 region has 16 residues. In nucleotides, the CDR3 is TGCAGTGCTAGAGCCACTAGCGGGCGCGAAGCAGATACGCAGTATTTT. It encodes CSARATSGREADTQYF.

The V gene is TRBV20-1, the J gene TRBJ2-7; D gene uncertain. CDR1 and CDR2 (germline): DFQATT, SNEGSKA (reference sequence). CDR3 size: 13 residues. V was trimmed by 6 bases and J by 2 bases, leaving 14 bases between them. The CDR3: CSASRPDPYEQYF. The CDR3, as DNA: TGCAGTGCGTCCCGCCCGGACCCCTACGAGCAGTACTTC.

This clonotype was observed a few times. The chain combines TRBV7-9 with TRBJ1-2; the match to TRBD1 covers 9 bases. Per germline, CDR1 SEHNR and CDR2 FQNEAQ (reference sequence). J lost 1 base, V lost 3 bases, and 3 bases had no gene match. This CDR3 has 15 residues. The CDR3 region is CASSLGTGFNYGYTF. The CDR3 region has the DNA TGTGCCAGCAGCTTGGGGACAGGGTTTAACTATGGCTACACCTTC.

The chain couples TRBV7-6 to TRBJ2-5; D perhaps matches TRBD1 (6 bases). Trimming cost V 4 bases and J 4 bases, with 22 bases left between them. This CDR3 has 17 amino acids. Germline V CDR1 and CDR2: SGHVS, FNYEAQ. The CDR3 loop is CASSSRGNGWGLETQYF. The CDR3 nucleotides are TGTGCCAGCAGCTCCAGGGGTAACGGGTGGGGTCTAGAGACCCAGTACTTC.

There are many counts of this clonotype. V gene TRBV5-1 combines with J gene TRBJ2-7; the D gene is possibly TRBD1 (6 bases). Germline CDR1 SGHRS, CDR2 YFSETQ. Trimming left V 0 bases short and J 1 base short, with 8 bases between. The length of the CDR3 is 14 residues. CDR3 sequence reads: CASSLAQGSYEQYF. In DNA form, the CDR3 reads TGCGCCAGCAGCTTGGCACAGGGTTCCTACGAGCAGTACTTC.

This clonotype came up many times. The V call is TRBV20-1, the J call TRBJ2-7, with D unresolved. Per germline, CDR1 DFQATT and CDR2 SNEGSKA (reference sequence). There are 10 residues in the CDR3. V was clipped by 5 bases and J by 6 bases, with 8 bases between them. The CDR3 spells CSADWAEQYF. In nucleotides, the CDR3 is TGCAGTGCTGATTGGGCCGAGCAGTACTTC.

This clonotype was counted ten times or more. V gene TRBV10-3 combines with J gene TRBJ1-5; the D is unclear. The ends were cut back, 3 bases at V and 5 bases at J, with 17 bases in the middle. The CDR3 runs to 16 residues. The V gene's germline CDR1 is ENHRY and CDR2 SYGVKD. CDR3 DNA: TGTGCCATCAGTGAAGAGGCGGCAGGCGATGATCAGCCCCAGCATTTT. This encodes CAISEEAAGDDQPQHF.

This clonotype came up a few times. V gene TRBV10-3 combines with J gene TRBJ2-1; maybe TRBD2 (5 bases). The CDR3 runs to 13 residues. Trimming took 7 bases from V and 4 from J, leaving 11 bases between them. Germline V gives CDR1 ENHRY, CDR2 SYGVKD. CDR3 loop: CAITKGEYNEQFF. The CDR3 DNA follows: TGTGCCATCACCAAGGGAGAATACAATGAGCAGTTCTTC.

The genes are TRBV29-1 and TRBJ2-1, with a possible D match to TRBD2 (5 bases). Germline V gene data show CDR1 as SQVTM and CDR2 as ANQGSEA. V was clipped by 4 bases and J by 10 bases, with 11 bases between them. CDR3 length: 11 amino acids. CDR3 nucleotides: TGCAGCGTTGTGAGGGCTCGCGAGCAGTTCTTC. Its protein is CSVVRAREQFF.

The J gene is TRBJ1-6, the V gene TRBV2; 9 bases fit TRBD1. The CDR3 loop spans 14 amino acids. Per the germline V gene, CDR1 is SNHLY and CDR2 is FYNNEI. Trimming at V came to 6 bases and at J to 13 bases, leaving 10 bases not matched to a gene. The CDR3 loop reads CASRQTGQGTPLHF. The CDR3 bases are TGTGCCAGCAGGCAAACGGGACAGGGTACCCCCCTCCACTTT.

The table lists this clonotype with many counts. This sequence joins TRBV29-1 and TRBJ1-1; unclear D gene. The germline V and J ends were trimmed by 7 bases and 0 bases, with 9 bases remaining between them. The CDR3 contains 12 residues. Germline V gives CDR1 SQVTM, CDR2 ANQGSEA. Here the CDR3 DNA reads TGCAGCGGTCGAAGGGTGAACACTGAAGCTTTCTTT. Protein sequence: CSGRRVNTEAFF.

This clonotype has just one count. V and J are TRBV7-8 and TRBJ2-7, with no clear D. The CDR3 extends over 13 amino acids. V lost 5 bases to trimming and J lost 2 bases, with 10 bases between them. From germline, CDR1 is SGHVS and CDR2 FQNEAQ. The CDR3 DNA follows: TGTGCCAGCAGCCAAGACAAGACCTACGAGCAGTACTTC. Translating gives CASSQDKTYEQYF. The full variable domain, its missing parts supplied by reference TRBV7-8 and TRBJ2-7, is GAGVSQSPRYKVAKRGQDVALRCDPISGHVSLFWYQQALGQGPEFLTYFQNEAQLDKSGLPSDRFFAERPEGSVSTLKIQRTQQEDSAVYLCASSQDKTYEQYFGPGTRLTVT.

In its sample, this clonotype was seen a few times. The V and J genes are TRBV5-1 and TRBJ1-2; D remains unclear. CDR1 SGHRS and CDR2 YFSETQ come from the germline V gene. The CDR3 length is 14 residues. Trimming took off 3 bases at V and 4 bases at J, with 13 bases between the two ends. CDR3 in DNA: TGCGCCAGCAGCTCGGAGGATGTAGCCTATGGCTACACCTTC. Translation: CASSSEDVAYGYTF.

The V gene is TRBV7-9, the J gene TRBJ1-6; no reliable D call. V was cut by 1 base and J by 7 bases, with 14 bases left in between. The CDR3 totals 16 residues. CDR1 SEHNR and CDR2 FQNEAQ come from the germline V gene (reference sequence). The CDR3 sequence: CASSLEITNFNSPLHF. The CDR3 bases are TGTGCCAGCAGCTTAGAGATCACTAACTTCAATTCACCCCTCCACTTT.

Concerning this clonotype: Mismatch with germline at one junction end may stem from a read error. The V and J genes are TRBV7-9 and TRBJ1-3; the D is unclear. The CDR3 extends over 12 amino acids. In germline, CDR1 is SEHNR, CDR2 FQNEAQ (reference sequence). The CDR3 sequence is CASSQVWNTIYF. The DNA for the CDR3 is TGCGCCAGCAGCCAAGTCTGGAACACCATATATTTT.

This clonotype was observed a few times. This chain links TRBV4-3 with TRBJ2-6, with D tentatively TRBD2 (6 bases). Per germline, CDR1 LGHNA and CDR2 YSLEER. V lost 0 bases, J lost 0 bases, and 6 bases lay in between. The CDR3 loop spans 16 amino acids. CDR3 sequence reads: CASSQEEGSGANVLTF. In DNA form, the CDR3 reads TGCGCCAGCAGCCAAGAGGAGGGCTCTGGGGCCAACGTCCTGACTTTC.

The CDR3: CATSRINGATETQYF. CDR3 bases: TGTGCCACCAGCAGAATAAACGGGGCTACAGAGACCCAGTACTTC. The chain couples TRBV15 to TRBJ2-5, with D possibly being TRBD1 or TRBD2 (5 bases each). CDR1 LNHNV and CDR2 YYDKDF come from the germline V gene (reference sequence). CDR3 length: 15 amino acids. V lost 2 bases to trimming and J lost 4 bases, with 14 bases between them.

This clonotype was observed many times. The chain is built from TRBV10-3 and TRBJ1-5; D remains ambiguous. Trimming left V 3 bases short and J 4 bases short, with 7 bases between. Per germline, CDR1 ENHRY and CDR2 SYGVKD. This CDR3 has 13 residues. The CDR3 here is CAISEGRNQPQHF. The CDR3 bases are TGTGCCATCAGTGAAGGGAGAAATCAGCCCCAGCATTTT.

This clonotype was seen a handful of times. The J gene is TRBJ2-7, the V gene TRBV29-1, with 8 bases identical to TRBD1. The germline CDR1 and CDR2 sequences are SQVTM and ANQGSEA. The CDR3 contains 14 residues. J lost 1 base, V lost 6 bases, and 8 bases had no gene match. The CDR3 bases are TGCAGCGTCGCCTCCGGACAGGGATCCTACGAGCAGTACTTC. Protein: CSVASGQGSYEQYF.

This clonotype was counted a few times. The chain recombines TRBV20-1 with TRBJ2-1; D unresolved. The germline V gene encodes CDR1 DFQATT and CDR2 SNEGSKA (reference sequence). Trimming removed 5 bases at V and 11 bases at J, with 16 bases between. This CDR3 is built from 12 residues. This chain's CDR3 is CSASPTERKQFF. The CDR3 DNA sequence: TGCAGTGCTTCACCCACCGAGAGGAAGCAGTTCTTC.

The chain joins TRBV20-1 to TRBJ2-2, with unresolved D. The CDR3 has 12 amino acids. The germline V gene encodes CDR1 DFQATT and CDR2 SNEGSKA (reference sequence). The V and J ends lost 3 bases and 7 bases respectively, with 9 bases between them. The chain's CDR3 is CSASDGFGELFF. CDR3 DNA sequence: TGCAGTGCTAGTGACGGGTTCGGGGAGCTGTTTTTT.

This clonotype was counted a few times. This chain joins TRBV7-3 and TRBJ2-7; no clear D gene. CDR1 and CDR2 from the germline V gene are SGHTA and FQGTGA. There are 12 residues in the CDR3. Trimming took off 4 bases at V and 6 bases at J, with 10 bases between the two ends. As DNA, the CDR3 is TGTGCCAGCAGCTATCATGATTCCGAGCAGTACTTC. This translates into CASSYHDSEQYF.

V gene TRBV9 combines with J gene TRBJ2-2; D unresolved. The germline V gene has CDR1 SGDLS and CDR2 YYNGEE. The CDR3 runs 14 residues. The V end lost 7 bases, the J end lost 3 bases, and 13 bases lay between the germline ends. CDR3 sequence reads: CASRAGFDTGELFF. CDR3 bases: TGTGCCAGCCGAGCCGGGTTCGACACCGGGGAGCTGTTTTTT. The full variable domain, with the rest looked up from reference TRBV9 and TRBJ2-2, is DSGVTQTPKHLITATGQRVTLRCSPRSGDLSVYWYQQSLDQGLQFLIQYYNGEERAKGNILERFSAQQFPDLHSELNLSSLELGDSALYFCASRAGFDTGELFFGEGSRLTVL.

The DNA of the CDR3 is TGTGCCAGCACCTCAGGGTCGGGGGGCACTGGCTACACCTTC. Encoded protein: CASTSGSGGTGYTF. The chain joins TRBV7-9 to TRBJ1-2; a possible D gene is TRBD1 (6 bases). The CDR3 consists of 14 residues. Germline-derived CDR1 and CDR2 are SEHNR and FQNEAQ (reference sequence). The V end lost 7 bases, the J end lost 7 bases, and 19 bases lay between the germline ends.

The chain couples TRBV30 to TRBJ2-5, with 14 bases matching TRBD2. Germline-derived CDR1 and CDR2 are GTSNPN and SVGIG (reference sequence). V was clipped by 2 bases and J by 13 bases; unmatched bases: 6. There are 13 residues in the CDR3. For the CDR3, the DNA is TGTGCCTGGAGTCCCGGGACTAGCGGGGGCGGGTACTTC. Protein: CAWSPGTSGGGYF.

This clonotype was seen repeatedly, ten times or more. The chain recombines TRBV9 with TRBJ2-5; D is unresolved. CDR1 and CDR2 (germline): SGDLS, YYNGEE. The CDR3 contains 12 residues. Trimming left V 0 bases short and J 7 bases short, with 7 bases between. DNA of the CDR3: TGTGCCAGCAGCGTAGTCGGCGGGACCCAGTACTTC. Its translation is CASSVVGGTQYF.

The J gene is TRBJ2-5, the V gene TRBV7-2, with no clear D. The DNA end lines up better with TRBJ2-7; the J call may be wrong. This CDR3 has 12 residues. Germline lookup yields CDR1 SGHTA and CDR2 FQGNSA. CDR3 coding DNA: TGTGCCAGCAGCTCCCCAGGTGGCGAGCAGTACTTC. Its translation: CASSSPGGEQYF.

The chain recombines TRBV20-1 with TRBJ2-3; 7 bases agree with TRBD2. The V gene's germline CDR1 is DFQATT and CDR2 SNEGSKA (reference sequence). The CDR3 is made up of 15 amino acids. V shed 2 bases, J shed 5 bases, and the junction held 10 bases outside the gene matches. CDR3 region: CSARHGAGAGDTQYF. The DNA of the CDR3 is TGCAGTGCTAGACACGGGGCGGGAGCGGGAGATACGCAGTATTTT.